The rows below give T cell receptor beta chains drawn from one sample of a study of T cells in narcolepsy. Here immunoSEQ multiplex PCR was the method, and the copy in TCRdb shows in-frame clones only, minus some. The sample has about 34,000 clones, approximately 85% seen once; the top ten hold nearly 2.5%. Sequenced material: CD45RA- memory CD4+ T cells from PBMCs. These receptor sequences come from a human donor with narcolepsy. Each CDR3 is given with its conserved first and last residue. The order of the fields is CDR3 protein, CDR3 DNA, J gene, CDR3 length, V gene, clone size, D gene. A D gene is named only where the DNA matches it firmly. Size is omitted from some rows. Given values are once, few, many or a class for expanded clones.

CDR3aa: CASQAAANEKLFF
CDR3nt: TGTGCCAGCCAAGCCGCCGCTAATGAAAAACTGTTTTTT
j_gene: TRBJ1-4
len: 13
v_gene: TRBV6-5
abundance: NA
d_gene: NA

CDR3aa: CASSLDRELGFF
CDR3nt: TGCGCCAGCAGCTTGGACAGGGAGTTGGGGTTCTTC
j_gene: TRBJ2-1
len: 12
v_gene: TRBV5-1
abundance: NA
d_gene: NA

CDR3aa: CASSAEGQGINEQFF
CDR3nt: TGCGCCAGCAGCGCTGAGGGACAGGGGATCAATGAGCAGTTCTTC
j_gene: TRBJ2-1
len: 15
v_gene: TRBV5-1
abundance: once
d_gene: TRBD1

CDR3aa: CASSYRGQGSGNTIYF
CDR3nt: TGTGCCAGCAGCTACAGGGGGCAGGGCTCAGGAAACACCATATATTTT
j_gene: TRBJ1-3
len: 16
v_gene: TRBV11-2
abundance: NA
d_gene: TRBD1

CDR3aa: CASSLQGSAEAFF
CDR3nt: TGTGCCAGCAGTTTACAGGGTTCAGCTGAAGCTTTCTTT
j_gene: TRBJ1-1
len: 13
v_gene: TRBV11-3
abundance: NA
d_gene: NA

CDR3aa: CASSALTYEQYF
CDR3nt: TGTGCCAGCAGTGCCTTAACCTACGAGCAGTACTTC
j_gene: TRBJ2-7
len: 12
v_gene: TRBV6-1
abundance: NA
d_gene: NA

CDR3aa: CASSRTRQTYEQYF
CDR3nt: TGTGCCAGCAGTCGGACCCGCCAGACCTACGAGCAGTACTTC
j_gene: TRBJ2-7
len: 14
v_gene: TRBV6-5
abundance: NA
d_gene: NA

CDR3aa: CASSSLAVSSYNEQFF
CDR3nt: TGTGCCAGCAGCTCACTAGCGGTGAGCTCCTACAATGAGCAGTTCTTC
j_gene: TRBJ2-1
len: 16
v_gene: TRBV5-8
abundance: NA
d_gene: TRBD2

CDR3aa: CASSEVPYNEQFF
CDR3nt: TGTGCCAGCAGTGAGGTCCCCTACAATGAGCAGTTCTTC
j_gene: TRBJ2-1
len: 13
v_gene: TRBV6-1
abundance: NA
d_gene: NA

CDR3aa: CASSPQSGSYEQYF
CDR3nt: TGTGCCAGCAGCCCCCAGTCCGGGAGCTACGAGCAGTACTTC
j_gene: TRBJ2-7
len: 14
v_gene: TRBV7-2
abundance: NA
d_gene: NA

CDR3aa: CASNPGQLTDTQYF
CDR3nt: TGTGCCAGCAACCCGGGACAACTCACAGATACGCAGTATTTT
j_gene: TRBJ2-3
len: 14
v_gene: TRBV7-2
abundance: NA
d_gene: NA

CDR3aa: CASSQNPRGAYNEQFF
CDR3nt: TGCGCCAGCAGCCAAAACCCTCGGGGGGCGTACAATGAGCAGTTCTTC
j_gene: TRBJ2-1
len: 16
v_gene: TRBV4-3
abundance: NA
d_gene: NA

CDR3aa: CAWSVGKYEQYF
CDR3nt: TGTGCCTGGAGTGTGGGAAAATACGAGCAGTACTTC
j_gene: TRBJ2-7
len: 12
v_gene: TRBV30
abundance: NA
d_gene: NA

CDR3aa: CASSVETDLKSYGYTF
CDR3nt: TGTGCCAGCAGTGTGGAGACGGACCTAAAATCTTATGGCTACACCTTC
j_gene: TRBJ1-2
len: 16
v_gene: TRBV2
abundance: NA
d_gene: NA

CDR3aa: CSVGVQENPATNEKLFF
CDR3nt: TGCAGCGTTGGTGTCCAGGAGAACCCGGCAACTAATGAAAAACTGTTTTTT
j_gene: TRBJ1-4
len: 17
v_gene: TRBV29-1
abundance: NA
d_gene: NA

CDR3aa: CASRGPEGNQPQHF
CDR3nt: TGTGCCAGCAGAGGCCCGGAGGGCAATCAGCCCCAGCATTTT
j_gene: TRBJ1-5
len: 14
v_gene: TRBV28
abundance: NA
d_gene: NA

CDR3aa: CSAPRGSTDTQYF
CDR3nt: TGCAGCGCCCCCAGGGGGAGCACAGATACGCAGTATTTT
j_gene: TRBJ2-3
len: 13
v_gene: TRBV29-1
abundance: NA
d_gene: TRBD1

CDR3aa: CASTPWGGAGNTIYF
CDR3nt: TGTGCCAGCACCCCTTGGGGTGGCGCTGGAAACACCATATATTTT
j_gene: TRBJ1-3
len: 15
v_gene: TRBV6-6
abundance: few
d_gene: NA

CDR3aa: CASTDRRSYEQYF
CDR3nt: TGTGCCAGCACGGACAGACGCTCCTACGAGCAGTACTTC
j_gene: TRBJ2-7
len: 13
v_gene: TRBV6-6
abundance: NA
d_gene: NA

CDR3aa: CATSRVPHPTEAFF
CDR3nt: TGTGCCACCAGCAGAGTACCCCACCCCACTGAAGCTTTCTTT
j_gene: TRBJ1-1
len: 14
v_gene: TRBV15
abundance: NA
d_gene: NA

CDR3aa: CSVDRGGNTEAFF
CDR3nt: TGCAGCGTTGACAGGGGAGGGAACACTGAAGCTTTCTTT
j_gene: TRBJ1-1
len: 13
v_gene: TRBV29-1
abundance: NA
d_gene: NA

CDR3aa: CASSYGSSYNEQFF
CDR3nt: TGTGCCAGCAGTTACGGGAGCTCCTACAATGAGCAGTTCTTC
j_gene: TRBJ2-1
len: 14
v_gene: TRBV6-5
abundance: few
d_gene: NA

CDR3aa: CAWSVRGSLNTEAFF
CDR3nt: TGTGCCTGGAGTGTAAGGGGCAGCCTGAACACTGAAGCTTTCTTT
j_gene: TRBJ1-1
len: 15
v_gene: TRBV30
abundance: NA
d_gene: NA

CDR3aa: CASSLFLGPQETQYF
CDR3nt: TGTGCCAGCAGCCTCTTTCTGGGCCCTCAAGAGACCCAGTACTTC
j_gene: TRBJ2-5
len: 15
v_gene: TRBV7-8
abundance: NA
d_gene: NA

CDR3aa: CASSTGGLAVTYEQYF
CDR3nt: TGTGCCAGCAGCACTGGCGGACTAGCGGTTACCTACGAGCAGTACTTC
j_gene: TRBJ2-7
len: 16
v_gene: TRBV7-2
abundance: NA
d_gene: TRBD2

CDR3aa: CASSLLAGTGTDTQYF
CDR3nt: TGTGCCAGCAGCTTATTGGCCGGGACAGGCACAGATACGCAGTATTTT
j_gene: TRBJ2-3
len: 16
v_gene: TRBV7-8
abundance: NA
d_gene: TRBD1

CDR3aa: CARSSTVRDGSYSNQPQHF
CDR3nt: TGTGCCAGAAGCTCCACCGTTAGGGACGGAAGTTATAGCAATCAGCCCCAGCATTTT
j_gene: TRBJ1-5
len: 19
v_gene: TRBV5-3
abundance: NA
d_gene: NA

CDR3aa: CASRHTGLRSYNEQFF
CDR3nt: TGTGCCAGCAGACATACGGGACTACGTTCCTACAATGAGCAGTTCTTC
j_gene: TRBJ2-1
len: 16
v_gene: TRBV27
abundance: NA
d_gene: TRBD2

CDR3aa: CSVDGETSYEQFF
CDR3nt: TGCAGCGTTGATGGAGAGACTAGTTATGAGCAGTTCTTC
j_gene: TRBJ2-1
len: 13
v_gene: TRBV29-1
abundance: NA
d_gene: NA

CDR3aa: CASSVVDFSYNEQFF
CDR3nt: TGTGCCAGCAGCGTAGTGGACTTCTCCTACAATGAGCAGTTCTTC
j_gene: TRBJ2-1
len: 15
v_gene: TRBV9
abundance: NA
d_gene: NA

CDR3aa: CAIRMGGGSYEQYF
CDR3nt: TGTGCCATCAGGATGGGGGGGGGCTCCTACGAGCAGTACTTC
j_gene: TRBJ2-7
len: 14
v_gene: TRBV10-3
abundance: NA
d_gene: TRBD2

CDR3aa: CASSLDSGYEQYF
CDR3nt: TGCGCCAGCAGCTTGGATTCTGGGTACGAGCAGTACTTC
j_gene: TRBJ2-7
len: 13
v_gene: TRBV5-1
abundance: once
d_gene: NA

CDR3aa: CSVGQGTNEKLFF
CDR3nt: TGCAGCGTTGGCCAGGGCACTAATGAAAAACTGTTTTTT
j_gene: TRBJ1-4
len: 13
v_gene: TRBV29-1
abundance: NA
d_gene: NA

CDR3aa: CATSRGAGYGYTF
CDR3nt: TGTGCCACCAGCAGAGGGGCAGGCTATGGCTACACCTTC
j_gene: TRBJ1-2
len: 13
v_gene: TRBV15
abundance: NA
d_gene: NA

CDR3aa: CASTIASGQGYGYTF
CDR3nt: TGTGCCAGCACCATTGCTTCGGGACAGGGCTATGGCTACACCTTC
j_gene: TRBJ1-2
len: 15
v_gene: TRBV28
abundance: NA
d_gene: TRBD1

CDR3aa: CASSPLRQVYEQYF
CDR3nt: TGTGCCAGCTCACCCTTAAGACAGGTCTACGAGCAGTACTTC
j_gene: TRBJ2-7
len: 14
v_gene: TRBV18
abundance: NA
d_gene: NA

CDR3aa: CSTTGTGMNTEAFF
CDR3nt: TGCAGCACAACCGGGACAGGAATGAACACTGAAGCTTTCTTT
j_gene: TRBJ1-1
len: 14
v_gene: TRBV29-1
abundance: NA
d_gene: TRBD1

CDR3aa: CASSQAGPQETQYF
CDR3nt: TGTGCCAGCAGCCAAGCCGGGCCTCAAGAGACCCAGTACTTC
j_gene: TRBJ2-5
len: 14
v_gene: TRBV9
abundance: NA
d_gene: NA

CDR3aa: CASSPPFIDRDYNEQFF
CDR3nt: TGTGCCAGCTCACCACCGTTCATCGATCGGGACTACAATGAGCAGTTCTTC
j_gene: TRBJ2-1
len: 17
v_gene: TRBV18
abundance: NA
d_gene: NA

CDR3aa: CAWSHIVTEAFF
CDR3nt: TGTGCCTGGAGTCACATAGTCACTGAAGCTTTCTTT
j_gene: TRBJ1-1
len: 12
v_gene: TRBV30
abundance: few
d_gene: NA

CDR3aa: CANRDSLTDTQYF
CDR3nt: TGTGCCAACCGGGACAGTCTCACAGATACGCAGTATTTT
j_gene: TRBJ2-3
len: 13
v_gene: TRBV7-9
abundance: NA
d_gene: TRBD1

CDR3aa: CASSARGQGYGYTF
CDR3nt: TGTGCCAGCAGTGCCCGAGGACAGGGCTATGGCTACACCTTC
j_gene: TRBJ1-2
len: 14
v_gene: TRBV6-1
abundance: NA
d_gene: TRBD1

CDR3aa: CASSLLQSNIQYF
CDR3nt: TGCGCCAGCAGCTTGTTGCAGTCAAACATTCAGTACTTC
j_gene: TRBJ2-4
len: 13
v_gene: TRBV5-1
abundance: NA
d_gene: NA

CDR3aa: CASSSPPGRNSYNSPLHF
CDR3nt: TGTGCCAGTAGTTCTCCCCCGGGCCGTAACTCCTATAATTCACCCCTCCACTTT
j_gene: TRBJ1-6
len: 18
v_gene: TRBV19
abundance: NA
d_gene: NA

CDR3aa: CASSRNSGGRDEQYF
CDR3nt: TGTGCCAGTAGTAGAAACTCAGGGGGCCGGGACGAGCAGTACTTC
j_gene: TRBJ2-7
len: 15
v_gene: TRBV19
abundance: few
d_gene: TRBD1

CDR3aa: CSVVDRSYGYTF
CDR3nt: TGCAGCGTTGTGGACAGGAGTTATGGCTACACCTTC
j_gene: TRBJ1-2
len: 12
v_gene: TRBV29-1
abundance: NA
d_gene: TRBD1

CDR3aa: CASSSSGGAYEQFF
CDR3nt: TGTGCCAGCAGCTCTAGCGGGGGGGCGTATGAGCAGTTCTTC
j_gene: TRBJ2-1
len: 14
v_gene: TRBV7-2
abundance: few
d_gene: TRBD2

CDR3aa: CASSRSRPLGETQYF
CDR3nt: TGTGCCAGCAGTCGGAGTCGTCCTTTGGGGGAGACCCAGTACTTC
j_gene: TRBJ2-5
len: 15
v_gene: TRBV6-5
abundance: NA
d_gene: NA

CDR3aa: CASTLLAVNTGELFF
CDR3nt: TGTGCCAGCACCCTACTAGCGGTCAACACCGGGGAGCTGTTTTTT
j_gene: TRBJ2-2
len: 15
v_gene: TRBV2
abundance: NA
d_gene: TRBD2

CDR3aa: CASSEMGTTNYGYTF
CDR3nt: TGTGCCAGCAGTGAAATGGGGACTACTAACTATGGCTACACCTTC
j_gene: TRBJ1-2
len: 15
v_gene: TRBV25-1
abundance: NA
d_gene: NA

CDR3aa: CATSRVRQGTETQYF
CDR3nt: TGTGCCACCAGCAGAGTACGACAGGGAACAGAGACCCAGTACTTC
j_gene: TRBJ2-5
len: 15
v_gene: TRBV15
abundance: once
d_gene: TRBD1

CDR3aa: CATSRAPDSPLHF
CDR3nt: TGTGCCACCAGCAGAGCGCCCGATTCACCCCTCCACTTT
j_gene: TRBJ1-6
len: 13
v_gene: TRBV15
abundance: NA
d_gene: NA

CDR3aa: CAWGSGDPGHSYF
CDR3nt: TGTGCCTGGGGGTCTGGGGATCCGGGACATTCCTACTTC
j_gene: TRBJ2-7
len: 13
v_gene: TRBV30
abundance: NA
d_gene: NA

CDR3aa: CASRPGGRSGANVLTF
CDR3nt: TGTGCCTCACGACCGGGGGGGAGATCTGGGGCCAACGTCCTGACTTTC
j_gene: TRBJ2-6
len: 16
v_gene: TRBV30
abundance: NA
d_gene: TRBD2

CDR3aa: CSASLNTEAFF
CDR3nt: TGCAGTGCTAGTTTGAACACTGAAGCTTTCTTT
j_gene: TRBJ1-1
len: 11
v_gene: TRBV20-1
abundance: NA
d_gene: NA